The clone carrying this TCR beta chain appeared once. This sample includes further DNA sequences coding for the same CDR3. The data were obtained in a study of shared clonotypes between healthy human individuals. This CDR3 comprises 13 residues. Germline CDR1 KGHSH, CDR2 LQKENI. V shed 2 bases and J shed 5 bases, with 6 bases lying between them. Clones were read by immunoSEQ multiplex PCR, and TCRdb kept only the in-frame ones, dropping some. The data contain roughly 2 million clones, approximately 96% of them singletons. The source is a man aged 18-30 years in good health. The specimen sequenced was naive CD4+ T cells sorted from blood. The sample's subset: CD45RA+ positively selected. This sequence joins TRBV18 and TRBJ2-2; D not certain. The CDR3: CASSPSGTGELFF. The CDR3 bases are TGTGCCAGCTCACCATCGGGTACCGGGGAGCTGTTTTTT.